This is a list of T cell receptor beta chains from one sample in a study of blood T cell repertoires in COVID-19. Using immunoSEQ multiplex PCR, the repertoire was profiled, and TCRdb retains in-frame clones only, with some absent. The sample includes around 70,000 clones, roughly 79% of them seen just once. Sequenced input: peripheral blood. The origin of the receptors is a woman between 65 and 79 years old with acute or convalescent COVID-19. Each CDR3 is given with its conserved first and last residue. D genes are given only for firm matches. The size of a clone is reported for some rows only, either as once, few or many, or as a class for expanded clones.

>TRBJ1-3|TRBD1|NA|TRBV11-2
CASRSGDSSGNTIYF
TGTGCCAGCAGGAGTGGGGACAGCTCTGGAAACACCATATATTTT
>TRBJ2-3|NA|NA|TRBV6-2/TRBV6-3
CASSRAEPSTDTQYF
TGTGCCAGCAGTAGAGCGGAACCTAGCACAGATACGCAGTATTTT
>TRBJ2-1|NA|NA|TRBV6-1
CASSDTGALRDEQFF
TGTGCCAGCAGTGATACGGGAGCCCTCAGGGATGAGCAGTTCTTC
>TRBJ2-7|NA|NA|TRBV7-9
CASSWTAKPYEQYF
TGTGCCAGCAGCTGGACAGCGAAACCCTACGAGCAGTACTTC
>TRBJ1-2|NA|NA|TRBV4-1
CASSQAQGGSGYTF
TGCGCCAGCAGCCAAGCCCAGGGAGGAAGTGGCTACACCTTC
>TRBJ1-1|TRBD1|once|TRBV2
CASRSGTGGWTEAFF
TGTGCCAGCAGGTCCGGGACAGGGGGTTGGACTGAAGCTTTCTTT
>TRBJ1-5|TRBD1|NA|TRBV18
CASSPPRGQSNQPQHF
TGTGCCAGCTCACCACCGAGGGGGCAGAGCAATCAGCCCCAGCATTTT
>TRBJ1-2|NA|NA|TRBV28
CASKGTFYGYTF
TGTGCCAGCAAAGGGACATTCTATGGCTACACCTTC
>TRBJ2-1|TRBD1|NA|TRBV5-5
CASSYSPTGVYNEQFF
TGTGCCAGCAGTTACTCACCGACAGGGGTCTACAATGAGCAGTTCTTC
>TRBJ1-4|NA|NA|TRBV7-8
CASSPSDRGEKLFF
TGTGCCAGCAGCCCCAGTGATCGGGGAGAAAAACTGTTTTTT
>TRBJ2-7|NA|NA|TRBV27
CASSPQRALSYEQYF
TGTGCCAGCAGTCCCCAGCGGGCTCTCTCCTACGAGCAGTACTTC
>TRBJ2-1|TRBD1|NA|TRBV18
CASSPLGQGRDEQFF
TGTGCCAGCTCACCCCTCGGACAGGGCAGGGATGAGCAGTTCTTC
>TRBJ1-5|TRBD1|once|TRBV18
CASSPDRANQPQHF
TGTGCCAGCTCACCGGACAGGGCGAATCAGCCCCAGCATTTT
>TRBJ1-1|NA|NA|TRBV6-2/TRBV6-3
CASSYPWGVASEAFF
TGTGCCAGCAGTTACCCCTGGGGTGTAGCGTCAGAAGCTTTCTTT
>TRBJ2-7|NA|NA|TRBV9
CASSVGASGYEQYF
TGTGCCAGCAGCGTAGGGGCCTCGGGATACGAGCAGTACTTC
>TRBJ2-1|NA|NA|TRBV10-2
CASHPAGSSYNEQFF
TGCGCCAGCCACCCCGCGGGGAGTTCCTACAATGAGCAGTTCTTC
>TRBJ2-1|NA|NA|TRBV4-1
CASSQAGDNEQFF
TGCGCCAGCAGCCAAGCGGGAGACAATGAGCAGTTCTTC
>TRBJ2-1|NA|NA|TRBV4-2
CASSIPSREQFF
TGTGCCAGCAGCATCCCCTCGAGAGAGCAGTTCTTC
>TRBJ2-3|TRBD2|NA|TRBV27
CASSLLAGGGNTQYF
TGTGCCAGCAGTTTACTAGCGGGGGGCGGGAATACGCAGTATTTT
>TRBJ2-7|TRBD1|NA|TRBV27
CASSLQQGYEQYF
TGTGCCAGCAGTCTCCAACAGGGGTACGAGCAGTACTTC